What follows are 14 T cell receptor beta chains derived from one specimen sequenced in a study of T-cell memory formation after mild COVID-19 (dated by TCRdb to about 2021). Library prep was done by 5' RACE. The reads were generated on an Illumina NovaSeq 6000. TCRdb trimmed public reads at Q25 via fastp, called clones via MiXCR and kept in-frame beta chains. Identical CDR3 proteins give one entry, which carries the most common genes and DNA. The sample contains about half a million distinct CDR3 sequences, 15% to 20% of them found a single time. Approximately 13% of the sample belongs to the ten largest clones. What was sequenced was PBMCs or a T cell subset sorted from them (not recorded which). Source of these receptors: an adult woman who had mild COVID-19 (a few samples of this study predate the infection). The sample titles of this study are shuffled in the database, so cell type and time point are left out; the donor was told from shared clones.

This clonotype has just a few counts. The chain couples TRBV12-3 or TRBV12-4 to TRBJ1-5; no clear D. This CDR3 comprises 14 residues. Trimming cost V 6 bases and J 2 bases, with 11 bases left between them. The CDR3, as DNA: TGTGCCAGCAGGCCCCGGGCCGGCAATCAGCCCCAGCATTTT. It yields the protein CASRPRAGNQPQHF.

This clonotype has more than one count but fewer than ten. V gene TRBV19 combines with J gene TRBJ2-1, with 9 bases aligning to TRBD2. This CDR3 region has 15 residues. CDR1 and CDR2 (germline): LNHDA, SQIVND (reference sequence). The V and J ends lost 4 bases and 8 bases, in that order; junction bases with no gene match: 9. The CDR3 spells CASSTPGTSRDEQFF. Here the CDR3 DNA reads TGTGCCAGTAGTACCCCCGGGACTAGCCGGGATGAGCAGTTCTTC.

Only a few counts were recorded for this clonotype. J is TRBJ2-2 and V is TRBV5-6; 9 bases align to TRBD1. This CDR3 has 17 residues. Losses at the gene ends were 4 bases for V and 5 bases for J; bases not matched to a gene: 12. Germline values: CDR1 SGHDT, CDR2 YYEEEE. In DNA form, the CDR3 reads TGTGCCAGCAGCACCGGGACAGGGAGGTTTGAAACCGGGGAGCTGTTTTTT. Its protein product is CASSTGTGRFETGELFF. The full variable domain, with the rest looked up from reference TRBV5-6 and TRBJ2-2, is DAGVTQSPTHLIKTRGQQVTLRCSPKSGHDTVSWYQQALGQGPQFIFQYYEEEERQRGNFPDRFSGHQFPNYSSELNVNALLLGDSALYLCASSTGTGRFETGELFFGEGSRLTVL.

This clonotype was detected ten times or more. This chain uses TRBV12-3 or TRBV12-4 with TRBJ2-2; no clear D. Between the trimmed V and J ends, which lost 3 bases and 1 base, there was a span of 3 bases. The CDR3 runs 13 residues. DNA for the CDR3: TGTGCCAGCAGTTTTCGGAACACCGGGGAGCTGTTTTTT. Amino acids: CASSFRNTGELFF.

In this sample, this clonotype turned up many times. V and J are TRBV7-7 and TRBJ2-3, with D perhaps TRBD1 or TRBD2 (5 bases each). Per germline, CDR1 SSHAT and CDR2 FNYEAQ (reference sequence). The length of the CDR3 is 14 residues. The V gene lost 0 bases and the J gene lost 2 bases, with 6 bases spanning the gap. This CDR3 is CASSLAGVTDTQYF. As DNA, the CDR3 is TGTGCCAGCAGCTTAGCGGGGGTCACAGATACGCAGTATTTT.

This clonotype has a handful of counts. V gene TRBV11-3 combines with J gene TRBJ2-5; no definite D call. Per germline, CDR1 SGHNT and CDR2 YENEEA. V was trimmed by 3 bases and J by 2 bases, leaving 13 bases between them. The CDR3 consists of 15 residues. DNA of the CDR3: TGTGCCAGCAGCTTTGGACCCCTGGGGCAAGAGACCCAGTACTTC. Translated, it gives CASSFGPLGQETQYF.

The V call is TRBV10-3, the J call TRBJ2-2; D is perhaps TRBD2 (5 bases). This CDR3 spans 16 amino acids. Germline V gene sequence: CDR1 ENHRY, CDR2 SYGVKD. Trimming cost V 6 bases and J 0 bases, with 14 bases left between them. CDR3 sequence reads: CAISSGSFANTGELFF. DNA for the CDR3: TGTGCCATCAGCTCTGGGAGCTTCGCGAACACCGGGGAGCTGTTTTTT.

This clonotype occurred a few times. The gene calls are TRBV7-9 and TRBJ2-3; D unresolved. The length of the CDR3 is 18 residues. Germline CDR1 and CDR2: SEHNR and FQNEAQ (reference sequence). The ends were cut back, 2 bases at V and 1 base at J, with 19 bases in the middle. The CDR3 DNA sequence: TGTGCCAGCAGCTTAAGTGGCCTGTCCCGAAGGGGCACAGATACGCAGTATTTT. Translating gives CASSLSGLSRRGTDTQYF.

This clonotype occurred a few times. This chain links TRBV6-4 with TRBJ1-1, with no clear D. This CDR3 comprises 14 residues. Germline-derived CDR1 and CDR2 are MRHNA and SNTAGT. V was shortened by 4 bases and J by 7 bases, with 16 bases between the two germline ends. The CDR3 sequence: CASSVSSEIREAFF. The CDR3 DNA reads TGTGCCAGCAGTGTGTCGAGCGAGATTCGTGAAGCTTTCTTT.

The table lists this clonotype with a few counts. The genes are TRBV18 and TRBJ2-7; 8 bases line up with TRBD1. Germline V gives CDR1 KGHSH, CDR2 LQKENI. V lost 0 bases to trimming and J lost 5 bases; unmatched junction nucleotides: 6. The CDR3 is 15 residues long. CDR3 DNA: TGTGCCAGCTCACCACCTTCTGGACAGGGCCACGAGCAGTACTTC. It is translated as CASSPPSGQGHEQYF.

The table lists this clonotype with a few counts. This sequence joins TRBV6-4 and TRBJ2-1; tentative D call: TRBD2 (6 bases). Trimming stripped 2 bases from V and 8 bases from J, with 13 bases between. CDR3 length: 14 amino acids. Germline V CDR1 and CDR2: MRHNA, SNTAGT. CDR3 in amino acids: CASSDRVGGYEQFF. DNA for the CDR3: TGTGCCAGCAGTGACCGGGTGGGAGGCTATGAGCAGTTCTTC.

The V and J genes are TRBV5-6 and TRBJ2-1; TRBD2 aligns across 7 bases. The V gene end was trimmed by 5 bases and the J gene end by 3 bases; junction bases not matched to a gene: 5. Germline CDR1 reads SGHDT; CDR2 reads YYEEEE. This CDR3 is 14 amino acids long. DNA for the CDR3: TGTGCCAGCAGTCCCGGGACTAACTACAATGAGCAGTTCTTC. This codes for CASSPGTNYNEQFF.

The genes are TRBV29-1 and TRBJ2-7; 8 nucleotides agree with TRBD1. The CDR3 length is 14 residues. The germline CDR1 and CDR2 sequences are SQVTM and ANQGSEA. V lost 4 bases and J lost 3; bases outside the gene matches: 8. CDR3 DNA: TGCAGCGTTGGACAGGGGCCGACTAGCTACGAGCAGTACTTC. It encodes CSVGQGPTSYEQYF.

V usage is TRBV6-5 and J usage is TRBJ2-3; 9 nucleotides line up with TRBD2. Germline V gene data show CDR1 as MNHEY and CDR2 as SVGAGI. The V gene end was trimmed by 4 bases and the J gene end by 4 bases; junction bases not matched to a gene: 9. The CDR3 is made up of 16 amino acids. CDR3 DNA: TGTGCCAGCAGTTCTCCGGGACTAGCTTCGGCAGATACGCAGTATTTT. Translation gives CASSSPGLASADTQYF.